This TCR beta chain is from a study of T cell repertoires in ileal Crohn's disease. Time point given: inflamed ileum from the surgical specimen. Clones were read by immunoSEQ multiplex PCR, and TCRdb kept only the in-frame ones, dropping some. The sample lists over 2,000 clones; around 93% were seen once. Specimen: ileal tissue. The receptor was derived from an adult with Crohn's disease.

The CDR3 bases are TGTGCCAGCTCACGACAGGCGAACTATGGCTACACCTTC. This encodes CASSRQANYGYTF. The gene calls are TRBV18 and TRBJ1-2; the D gene is possibly TRBD1 (6 bases). V shed 4 bases and J shed 2 bases, with 8 bases lying between them. From germline, CDR1 is KGHSH and CDR2 LQKENI. The CDR3 consists of 13 residues.